The table lists the clone carrying this T cell receptor (beta chain) with a count of one. The target antigen is unknown. Per the germline V gene, CDR1 is SGHDT and CDR2 is YYEEEE. V lost 1 base and J lost 1, with 11 bases in between. The CDR3 loop spans 15 amino acids. These data originate in a study of regulatory T cells in long-lasting Graves disease. Whole-study results and caveats: Persistent Graves' patients had lower TCR diversity than newly diagnosed ones.

Time point here: persistent/refractory GD, antithyroid drugs over 5 years with positive TRAb. Generation of the TCR library employed RNA extracted from PBMCs. American Thyroid Association guidelines served as the basis for diagnosing Graves' disease. It was an endocrinology department in Xi'an, China, that provided the patients. Through Arm-PCR of CDR3 regions and iRepertoire HTBI primers, TCR beta libraries were built. TCRdb called the multiplex PCR reads again in MiXCR, with one record for every CDR3 protein. The data hold 500,000 to 700,000 distinct CDR3 sequences, with about 32% observed a single time.

Specimen: peripheral blood mononuclear cells (PBMCs), collected when the disease was refractory, from a patient treated with antithyroid drugs. The chain has TRBV5-6 and TRBJ1-1; tentatively, D is TRBD1 (5 bases). This clonotype was obtained from a female donor with Graves disease. The CDR3 nucleotides are TGTGCCAGCAGCTTGTACTCAGGGAAGAACACTGAAGCTTTCTTT. It yields the protein CASSLYSGKNTEAFF.